The 5 T cell receptor beta chains in this list originate from one sample, sequenced in a study of cytomegalovirus exposure and HLA in healthy donors. Sequencing was performed with immunoSEQ multiplex PCR; in TCRdb, only in-frame clones are kept and a portion is missing. This sample has 95,000 to 120,000 clones, with around 95% found just once. The sample consisted of PBMCs. The origin of the receptors is a woman younger than 35 in good health and CMV-seronegative.

V gene TRBV5-8 combines with J gene TRBJ2-1; 8 bases map to TRBD1. CDR1 is SGHTS, CDR2 YDEGEE, per germline. The CDR3 consists of 16 residues. V dropped 5 bases and J dropped 4; count of bases not matched to a gene: 11. In DNA, the CDR3 is TGTGCCAGCAGACAAGAGACAGGGGTGGTTTACAATGAGCAGTTCTTC. Its protein product is CASRQETGVVYNEQFF.

V gene TRBV6-1 combines with J gene TRBJ1-1; maybe TRBD1 (6 bases). Germline CDR1 and CDR2: MNHNS and SASEGT. CDR3 length equals 12 residues. Trimming left V 6 bases short and J 1 base short, with 6 bases between. Written as DNA, the CDR3 is TGTGCCAGCAGGGGGGCGAACACTGAAGCTTTCTTT. It yields the protein CASRGANTEAFF.

The chain is built from TRBV7-2 and TRBJ2-7; TRBD1 matches at 7 bases. The trim removed 6 bases at V and 2 bases at J, leaving 10 bases unmatched. Germline CDR1 reads SGHTA; CDR2 reads FQGNSA. The CDR3 has 15 amino acids. DNA of the CDR3: TGTGCCAGCAGAAGACAGGGCATGATTACCTACGAGCAGTACTTC. Encoded protein: CASRRQGMITYEQYF.

This clone was seen once. The chain joins TRBV6-6 to TRBJ2-5; the match to TRBD2 covers 9 bases. Germline V gene sequence: CDR1 MNHNY, CDR2 SVGAGI (reference sequence). J lost 5 bases, V lost 4 bases, and 11 bases had no gene match. CDR3 length equals 16 residues. The CDR3 DNA sequence: TGTGCCAGCAGTTTGCTAGCGGGGAAGTCTGGGGAGACCCAGTACTTC. As protein: CASSLLAGKSGETQYF.

CDR3 amino acids: CASSIVGGGERQETQYF. The CDR3 DNA follows: TGTGCCAGTAGTATAGTAGGAGGGGGGGAACGACAAGAGACCCAGTACTTC. J is TRBJ2-5 and V is TRBV19; D might be TRBD2 (7 bases). This CDR3 spans 17 amino acids. CDR1 is LNHDA, CDR2 SQIVND, per germline (reference sequence). The V and J ends lost 1 base and 2 bases respectively, with 17 bases between them.